This note documents a single T cell receptor beta chain sequence. What it binds is unknown. This sample was taken from a study of graft-versus-host responses after intestinal transplantation. Looked up from germline, CDR1 is MNHNS and CDR2 is SASEGT. The CDR3 loop spans 15 amino acids. V lost 2 bases to trimming and J lost 1 base; unmatched junction nucleotides: 5. The assay was immunoSEQ multiplex PCR, and TCRdb's table has in-frame clones only and misses some. The table records about 110,000 clones, over 85% of them present only once. Study-wide results and limits: High graft-versus-host to host-versus-graft clonal ratios were seen in allografts of patients with graft-donor T cell macrochimerism.

The sample here was unstimulated CD8+ T cells sorted from spleen or lymph node cells, taken before intestinal transplant. The V and J genes are TRBV6-1 and TRBJ2-7; 7 bases match TRBD1. The sequence was collected from a human donor who received an intestinal transplant. CDR3 DNA sequence: TGTGCCAGCAGTGAATTAGGGACAGCGTCCTACGAGCAGTACTTC. Residues: CASSELGTASYEQYF.